This T cell receptor beta chain was sequenced for a study of Graves' ophthalmopathy and Graves' hyperthyroidism. The table lists this clonotype with many counts. At one boundary the junction diverges from the germline segment, which might be a read error. Enrolled hyperthyroidism patients had a new diagnosis, a duration under 2 months, and an age of 18 to 65. The CDR3 sequence is 12 residues long. Germline CDR1 is MNHEY and CDR2 is SVGAGI. Amplification from RNA transcripts yielded the TCR beta CDR3 regions. Amplification began with first-round RT-PCR using HTBI primers, then second-round multiplex PCR was performed. TCRdb processed the multiplex PCR reads anew with MiXCR; each CDR3 protein has one entry. The table has about 370,000 distinct CDR3 sequences, about a sixth seen once.

Specimen: peripheral blood. The V and J genes are TRBV6-5 and TRBJ2-7; the D is unclear. The receptor was derived from an adult woman with stable Graves' hyperthyroidism. The CDR3 protein is CASSSISHERYF. CDR3 DNA: TGTGCCAGCAGTTCCATTTCCCACGAGCGGTACTTC.